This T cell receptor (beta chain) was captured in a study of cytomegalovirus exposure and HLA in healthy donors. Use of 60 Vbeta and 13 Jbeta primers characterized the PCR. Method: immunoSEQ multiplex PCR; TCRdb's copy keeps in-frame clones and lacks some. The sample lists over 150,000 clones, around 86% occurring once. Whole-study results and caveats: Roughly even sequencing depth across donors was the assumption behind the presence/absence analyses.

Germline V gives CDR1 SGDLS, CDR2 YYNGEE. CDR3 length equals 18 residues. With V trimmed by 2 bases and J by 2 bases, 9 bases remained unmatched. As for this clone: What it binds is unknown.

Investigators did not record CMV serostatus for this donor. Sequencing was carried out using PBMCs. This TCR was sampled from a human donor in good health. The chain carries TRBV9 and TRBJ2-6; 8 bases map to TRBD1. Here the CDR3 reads CASSVTISDRAGANVLTF. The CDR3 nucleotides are TGTGCCAGCAGCGTCACAATCTCGGACAGGGCTGGGGCCAACGTCCTGACTTTC. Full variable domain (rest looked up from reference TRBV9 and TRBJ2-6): DSGVTQTPKHLITATGQRVTLRCSPRSGDLSVYWYQQSLDQGLQFLIQYYNGEERAKGNILERFSAQQFPDLHSELNLSSLELGDSALYFCASSVTISDRAGANVLTFGAGSRLTVL.